The rows below give T cell receptor beta chains drawn from one sample of a study of T cells in localized non-small cell lung cancer. Assay: immunoSEQ multiplex PCR; the TCRdb copy retains only in-frame clones and omits some. In the table there are 65,000 to 95,000 clones, 80% of which are singletons. The material was PBMCs, obtained before any cancer treatment. The source is a man aged 35-69 years with stage II squamous cell lung carcinoma. Each CDR3 is given with its conserved first and last residue. The order of the fields is clone size, V gene, J gene, D gene, CDR3 DNA, CDR3 protein. A D gene is named only where the DNA matches it firmly. Clone size is shown for a subset of rows, as once, few, many or a class of expanded clone.

clone_size: .
v_call: TRBV15
j_call: TRBJ2-1
d_call: .
cdr3_nt: TGTGCCACCAGCAGAGATGGGGGCTGGCGGGATGAGCAGTTCTTC
cdr3_aa: CATSRDGGWRDEQFF

clone_size: few
v_call: TRBV12-2
j_call: TRBJ1-1
d_call: .
cdr3_nt: TGTGCAAGTCGCTCACGTCAGGAAAAGAACACTGAAGCTTTCTTT
cdr3_aa: CASRSRQEKNTEAFF

clone_size: .
v_call: TRBV30
j_call: TRBJ1-5
d_call: TRBD1
cdr3_nt: TGTGCCTGGAGTAGGGGGCGCGATCAGCCCCAGCATTTT
cdr3_aa: CAWSRGRDQPQHF

clone_size: .
v_call: TRBV27
j_call: TRBJ2-1
d_call: TRBD2
cdr3_nt: TGTGCCAGCAGCCTGGGGGGCGGGGGGTATCCCTATGAGCAGTTCTTC
cdr3_aa: CASSLGGGGYPYEQFF

clone_size: .
v_call: TRBV5-1
j_call: TRBJ2-7
d_call: .
cdr3_nt: TGCGCCAGCAGCTTGGGTGGCGGCACGACGATCTACGAGCAGTACTTC
cdr3_aa: CASSLGGGTTIYEQYF

clone_size: .
v_call: TRBV19
j_call: TRBJ2-3
d_call: TRBD2
cdr3_nt: TGTGCCAGTAGTCAGCGGGGGCAGGTAGATACGCAGTATTTT
cdr3_aa: CASSQRGQVDTQYF

clone_size: .
v_call: TRBV11-3
j_call: TRBJ2-1
d_call: TRBD2
cdr3_nt: TGTGCCAGCAGCTTAGGCGGGGGATCCTACAATGAGCAGTTCTTC
cdr3_aa: CASSLGGGSYNEQFF

clone_size: .
v_call: TRBV5-4
j_call: TRBJ2-5
d_call: TRBD2
cdr3_nt: TGTGCCAGCAGGAGCCGGGTGGGGGGGCAAGAGACCCAGTACTTC
cdr3_aa: CASRSRVGGQETQYF

clone_size: few
v_call: TRBV6-5
j_call: TRBJ1-5
d_call: .
cdr3_nt: TGTGCCAGCAGCCCTACAGTTGTGGGCAATCAGCCCCAGCATTTT
cdr3_aa: CASSPTVVGNQPQHF

clone_size: few
v_call: TRBV5-1
j_call: TRBJ2-5
d_call: TRBD1
cdr3_nt: TGCGCCAGCAGCGGGGAATCAGGGGGCCTTAGAAGAGTGTTAGCCCAAGAGACCCAGTACTTC
cdr3_aa: CASSGESGGLRRVLAQETQYF

clone_size: .
v_call: TRBV6-6
j_call: TRBJ1-1
d_call: .
cdr3_nt: TGTGCCAGCAGTTACGGGGGGCGCCCAAACACTGAAGCTTTCTTT
cdr3_aa: CASSYGGRPNTEAFF

clone_size: .
v_call: TRBV6-5
j_call: TRBJ1-5
d_call: .
cdr3_nt: TGTGCCAGCAGTTACCAATGGGGGACACCCTTACATTTT
cdr3_aa: CASSYQWGTPLHF

clone_size: .
v_call: TRBV30
j_call: TRBJ1-2
d_call: TRBD1
cdr3_nt: TGTGCCTGGAGCCCATCGGGAGGACAGGGCACCAATCCTAACTATGGCTACACCTTC
cdr3_aa: CAWSPSGGQGTNPNYGYTF

clone_size: once
v_call: TRBV10-3
j_call: TRBJ2-5
d_call: .
cdr3_nt: TGTGCCATCAGTGATGGGGTCCAAGAGACCCAGTACTTC
cdr3_aa: CAISDGVQETQYF

clone_size: .
v_call: TRBV14
j_call: TRBJ2-7
d_call: .
cdr3_nt: TGTGCCAGCAGCCTCCGGACAAACGGGTACGAGCAGTACTTC
cdr3_aa: CASSLRTNGYEQYF

clone_size: .
v_call: TRBV5-6
j_call: TRBJ1-6
d_call: .
cdr3_nt: TGTGCCAGCAGCTTAGGGGGTACTCCCCTCCACTTT
cdr3_aa: CASSLGGTPLHF

clone_size: once
v_call: TRBV19
j_call: TRBJ2-1
d_call: TRBD1
cdr3_nt: TGTGCCAGTAGAGGGACAGTCAACCACAATGAGCAGTTCTTC
cdr3_aa: CASRGTVNHNEQFF